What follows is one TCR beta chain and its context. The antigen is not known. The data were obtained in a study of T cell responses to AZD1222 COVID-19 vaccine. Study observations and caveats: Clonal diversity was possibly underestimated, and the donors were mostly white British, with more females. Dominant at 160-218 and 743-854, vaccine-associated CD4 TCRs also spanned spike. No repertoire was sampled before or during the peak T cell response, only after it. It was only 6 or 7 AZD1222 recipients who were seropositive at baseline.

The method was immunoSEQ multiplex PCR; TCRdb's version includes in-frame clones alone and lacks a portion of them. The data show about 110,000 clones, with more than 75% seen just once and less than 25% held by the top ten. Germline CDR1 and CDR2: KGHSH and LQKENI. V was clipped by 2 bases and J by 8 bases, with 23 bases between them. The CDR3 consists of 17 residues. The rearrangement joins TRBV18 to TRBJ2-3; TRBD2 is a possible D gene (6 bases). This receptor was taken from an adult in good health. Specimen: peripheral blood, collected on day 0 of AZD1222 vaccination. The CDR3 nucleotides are TGTGCCAGCTCACCAATGCCTAGCGAAACGACCACGGCTACGCAGTATTTT. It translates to CASSPMPSETTTATQYF.